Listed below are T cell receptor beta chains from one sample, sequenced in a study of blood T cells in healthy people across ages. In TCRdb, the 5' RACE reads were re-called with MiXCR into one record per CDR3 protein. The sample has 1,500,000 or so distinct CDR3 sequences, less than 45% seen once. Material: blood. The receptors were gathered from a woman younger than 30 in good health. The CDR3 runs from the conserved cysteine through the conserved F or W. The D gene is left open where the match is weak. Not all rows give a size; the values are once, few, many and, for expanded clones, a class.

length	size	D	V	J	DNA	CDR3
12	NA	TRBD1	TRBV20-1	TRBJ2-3	TGCAGTGCTCACAGGGGGACAGATACGCAGTATTTT	CSAHRGTDTQYF
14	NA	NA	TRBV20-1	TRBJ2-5	TGCAGTGCTAGAGATAGGGTAGTTGAAGAGACCCAGTACTTC	CSARDRVVEETQYF
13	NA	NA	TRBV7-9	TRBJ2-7	TGTGCCAGCAGCTCGAGGGACTTTAATGAGCAGTACTTC	CASSSRDFNEQYF
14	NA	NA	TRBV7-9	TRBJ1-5	TGTGCCAGCAGCTCCAACAGGGCGGATCAGCCCCAGCATTTT	CASSSNRADQPQHF
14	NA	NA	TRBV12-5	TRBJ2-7	TGTGCTAGTGGTTTGAAGGGGACTCGTTACGAGCAGTACTTC	CASGLKGTRYEQYF
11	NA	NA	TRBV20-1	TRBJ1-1	TGCAATGCTAGGCCCCAGGGTAGGGCTTTCTTT	CNARPQGRAFF
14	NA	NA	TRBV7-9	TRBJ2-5	TGTGCCAGCAGAGGTGGAGGGGGCCTTGAGACCCAGTACTTC	CASRGGGGLETQYF
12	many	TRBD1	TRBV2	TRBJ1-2	TGTGCCAGCAAAGACAGGGGGCCTGGCTACACCTTC	CASKDRGPGYTF
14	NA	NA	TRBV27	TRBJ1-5	TGTGCCAGCAGGGGTGACAGAGCCAATCAGCCCCAGCATTTT	CASRGDRANQPQHF
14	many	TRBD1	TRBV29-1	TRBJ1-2	TGCAGCGTTGAAGATCCGGGACAGACGTATGGCTACACCTTC	CSVEDPGQTYGYTF
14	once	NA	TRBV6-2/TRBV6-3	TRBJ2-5	TGTGCCAGCAGTCGACTAACGGGAGTTGAGACCCAGTACTTC	CASSRLTGVETQYF
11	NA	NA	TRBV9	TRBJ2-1	TGTGTCCTGGGGCCGTACAATGAGCAGTTCTTC	CVLGPYNEQFF
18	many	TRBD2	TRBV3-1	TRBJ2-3	TGTGCCAGCAGCCAACCTCCGCTAGCGGGAGGCGGCACAGATACGCAGTATTTT	CASSQPPLAGGGTDTQYF
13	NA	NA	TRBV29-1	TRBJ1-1	TGCAGCGTCCGACCCCGTCTAATGGAGATGGCTTTCTTT	CSVRPRLMEMAFF
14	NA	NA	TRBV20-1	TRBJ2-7	TGCAGTGCTAGAGTTCACAGTGCCACCTACGAGCAGTACTTC	CSARVHSATYEQYF
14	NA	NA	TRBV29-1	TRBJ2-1	TGCAGCGTTGATTTGCGGGGTGGGAGCAATGAGCAGTTCTTC	CSVDLRGGSNEQFF
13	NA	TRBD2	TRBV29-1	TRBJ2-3	TGCAGCGGACAGGGACTAGCAACAGATACGCAGTATTTT	CSGQGLATDTQYF
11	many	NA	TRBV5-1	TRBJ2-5	TGCGCCAGCAGCTTGGAAGAGACCCAGTACTTC	CASSLEETQYF
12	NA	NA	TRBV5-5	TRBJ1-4	TGTGCCAGCAGCCAGGAGTATGAAAAACTGTTTTTT	CASSQEYEKLFF
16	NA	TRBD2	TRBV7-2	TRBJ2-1	TGTGCCAGCAGCTTAAGCGGGACTGAATCCTGCAATGAGCAGTTCTTC	CASSLSGTESCNEQFF
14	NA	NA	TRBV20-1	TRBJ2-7	TGCAGTGCTAGGGACGGTTTCAGCTCCTACGAGCAGTACTTC	CSARDGFSSYEQYF
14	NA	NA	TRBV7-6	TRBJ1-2	TGTGCCAGCAGCTTCTCTTGGGAGAGCGGTGGCTACACCTTC	CASSFSWESGGYTF
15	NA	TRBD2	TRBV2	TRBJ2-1	TGTGCCAGCAGTGGGGACTACCAATCCTACAATGAGCAGTTCTTC	CASSGDYQSYNEQFF
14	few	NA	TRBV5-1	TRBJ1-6	TGCGCCAGTACCTCGGGGGAAGTTAATTCACCCCTCCACTTT	CASTSGEVNSPLHF
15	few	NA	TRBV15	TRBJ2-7	TGTGCCACCAGCAAAAACAACAGGGAAATCTACGAGCAGTACTTC	CATSKNNREIYEQYF
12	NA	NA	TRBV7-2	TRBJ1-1	TGTGCCAGCAGCGTCATTCGATCGGAAGCTTTCTTT	CASSVIRSEAFF
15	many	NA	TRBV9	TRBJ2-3	TGTGCCAGCAGCTTTACTTCAGGGTCAACAGATACGCAGTATTTT	CASSFTSGSTDTQYF
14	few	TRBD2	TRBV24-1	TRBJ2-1	TGTGCCACCAGTGATTTAAGGGAGGGGAATGAGCAGTTCTTC	CATSDLREGNEQFF
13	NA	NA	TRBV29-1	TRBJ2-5	TGCAGCGTTATGGGGCTAGGTTACAATGAGCAGTACTTC	CSVMGLGYNEQYF
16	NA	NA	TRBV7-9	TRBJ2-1	TGTGCCAGCAGCCCCATGTCGTTAGCCGCTTACAATGAGCAGTTCTTC	CASSPMSLAAYNEQFF
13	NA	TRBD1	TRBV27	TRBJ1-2	TGTGCCAGCAGCTCGGGACAGATCTATGGCTACACCTTC	CASSSGQIYGYTF
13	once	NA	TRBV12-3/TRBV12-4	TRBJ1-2	TGTGCCAGCAGGCCACGGGGCGCTTATGGCTACACCTTC	CASRPRGAYGYTF
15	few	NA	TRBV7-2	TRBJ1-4	TGTGCCAGCAGAACCGCCGGGACCCTCGGGGAAAAACTGTTTTTT	CASRTAGTLGEKLFF
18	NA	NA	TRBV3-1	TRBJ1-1	TGTGCCAGCAGCCAAGATCGATGGGGAGCTCCCCGAAACACTGAAGCTTTCTTT	CASSQDRWGAPRNTEAFF
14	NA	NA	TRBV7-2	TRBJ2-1	TGTGCCAGCAGGGGCCGGTTGATGAACAATGAGCAGTTCTTC	CASRGRLMNNEQFF
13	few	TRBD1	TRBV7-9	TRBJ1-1	TGTGCCAGCAGCGACAGGGCCGGCACTGAAGCTTTCTTT	CASSDRAGTEAFF
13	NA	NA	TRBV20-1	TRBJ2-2	TGCAGTGCTAGAGACAGAAGCACCGGGGAGCTGTTTTTT	CSARDRSTGELFF